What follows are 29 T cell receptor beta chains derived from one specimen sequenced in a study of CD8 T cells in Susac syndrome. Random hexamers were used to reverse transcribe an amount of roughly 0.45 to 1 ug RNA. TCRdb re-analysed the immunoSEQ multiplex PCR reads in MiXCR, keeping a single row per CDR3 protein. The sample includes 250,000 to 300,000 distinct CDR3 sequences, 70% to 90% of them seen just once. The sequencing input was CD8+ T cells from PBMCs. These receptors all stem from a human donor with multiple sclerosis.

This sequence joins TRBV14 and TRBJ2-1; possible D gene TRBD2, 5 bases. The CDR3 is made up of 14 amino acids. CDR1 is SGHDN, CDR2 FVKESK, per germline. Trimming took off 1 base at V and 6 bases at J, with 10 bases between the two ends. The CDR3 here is CASSQAGSGNEQFF. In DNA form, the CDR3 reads TGTGCCAGCAGCCAAGCGGGATCAGGCAATGAGCAGTTCTTC.

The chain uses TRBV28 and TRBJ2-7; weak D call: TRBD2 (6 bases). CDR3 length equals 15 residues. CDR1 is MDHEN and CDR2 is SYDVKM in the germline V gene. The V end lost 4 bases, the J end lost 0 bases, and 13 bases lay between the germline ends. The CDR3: CASSWRGLSSYEQYF. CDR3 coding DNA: TGTGCCAGCAGTTGGAGGGGTCTAAGCTCCTACGAGCAGTACTTC.

The CDR3 nucleotides read TGCAGTGCTAGGGAAACAGCAGGGGGGATACTACTGAACACTGAAGCTTTCTTT. Protein sequence: CSARETAGGILLNTEAFF. The chain uses TRBV20-1 and TRBJ1-1; 7 bases agree with TRBD1. The CDR3 is made up of 18 amino acids. The junction had 16 bases not matched to a gene; V was cut back by 3 bases and J by 0 bases. Germline assignment: CDR1 DFQATT and CDR2 SNEGSKA (reference sequence).

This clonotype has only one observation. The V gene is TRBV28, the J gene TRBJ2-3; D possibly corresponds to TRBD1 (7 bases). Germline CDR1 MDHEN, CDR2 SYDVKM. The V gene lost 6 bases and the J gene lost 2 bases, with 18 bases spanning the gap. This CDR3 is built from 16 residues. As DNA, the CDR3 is TGTGCCAGCAGCCCCCCACCAGGGGGGAACACAGATACGCAGTATTTT. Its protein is CASSPPPGGNTDTQYF.

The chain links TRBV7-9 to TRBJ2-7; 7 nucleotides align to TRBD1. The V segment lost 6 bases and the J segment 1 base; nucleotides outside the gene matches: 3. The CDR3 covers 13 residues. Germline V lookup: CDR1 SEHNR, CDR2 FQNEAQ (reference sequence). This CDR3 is CASRGTASYEQYF. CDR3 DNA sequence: TGTGCCAGCAGGGGGACAGCGTCCTACGAGCAGTACTTC.

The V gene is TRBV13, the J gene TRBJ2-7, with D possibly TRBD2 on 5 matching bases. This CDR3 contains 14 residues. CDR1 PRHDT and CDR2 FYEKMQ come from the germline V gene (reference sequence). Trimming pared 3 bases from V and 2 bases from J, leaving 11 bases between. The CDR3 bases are TGTGCCAGCAGCTTCCGGACTTTAGCCTACGAGCAGTACTTC. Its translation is CASSFRTLAYEQYF. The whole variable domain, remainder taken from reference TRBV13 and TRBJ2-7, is AAGVIQSPRHLIKEKRETATLKCYPIPRHDTVYWYQQGPGQDPQFLISFYEKMQSDKGSIPDRFSAQQFSDYHSELNMSSLELGDSALYFCASSFRTLAYEQYFGPGTRLTVT.

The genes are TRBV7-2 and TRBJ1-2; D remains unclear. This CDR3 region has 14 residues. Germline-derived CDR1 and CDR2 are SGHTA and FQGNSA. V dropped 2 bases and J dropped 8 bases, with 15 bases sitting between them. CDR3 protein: CASSLKGDPGGYTF. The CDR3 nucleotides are TGTGCCAGCAGCTTAAAAGGAGACCCCGGCGGCTACACCTTC.

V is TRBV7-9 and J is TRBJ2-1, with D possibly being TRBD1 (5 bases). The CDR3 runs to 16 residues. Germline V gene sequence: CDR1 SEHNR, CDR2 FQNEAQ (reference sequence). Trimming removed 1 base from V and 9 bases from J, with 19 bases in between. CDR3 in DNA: TGTGCCAGCAGCTTAGTAGGAACAGGCGTGGTTGGTGAGCAGTTCTTC. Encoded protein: CASSLVGTGVVGEQFF.

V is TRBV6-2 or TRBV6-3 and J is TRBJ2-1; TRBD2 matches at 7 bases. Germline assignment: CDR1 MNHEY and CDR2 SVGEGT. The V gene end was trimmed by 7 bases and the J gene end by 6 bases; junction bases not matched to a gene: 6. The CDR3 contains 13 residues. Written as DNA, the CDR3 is TGTGCCAGCATCTCGGGGGGTCTCAATGAGCAGTTCTTC. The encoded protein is CASISGGLNEQFF.

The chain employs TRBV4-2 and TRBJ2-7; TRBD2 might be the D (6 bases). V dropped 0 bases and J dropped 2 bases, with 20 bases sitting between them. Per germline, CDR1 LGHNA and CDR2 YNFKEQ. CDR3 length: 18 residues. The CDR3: CASSQDLVAPGLAYEQYF. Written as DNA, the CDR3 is TGTGCCAGCAGCCAAGATCTAGTCGCCCCGGGACTTGCCTACGAGCAGTACTTC.

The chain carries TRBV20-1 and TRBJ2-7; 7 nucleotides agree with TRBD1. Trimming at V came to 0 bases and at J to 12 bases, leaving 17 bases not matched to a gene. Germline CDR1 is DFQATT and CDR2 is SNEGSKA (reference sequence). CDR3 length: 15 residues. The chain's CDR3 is CSARELGTVLRSWYF. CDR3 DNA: TGCAGTGCTAGAGAGCTGGGGACAGTCCTACGGTCTTGGTACTTC.

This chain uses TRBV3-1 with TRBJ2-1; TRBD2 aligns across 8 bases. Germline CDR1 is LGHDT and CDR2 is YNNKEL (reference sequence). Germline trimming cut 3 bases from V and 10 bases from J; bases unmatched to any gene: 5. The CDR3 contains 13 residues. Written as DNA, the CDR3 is TGTGCCAGCAGCCAGTTAGCGGGAACCGAGCAGTTCTTC. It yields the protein CASSQLAGTEQFF.

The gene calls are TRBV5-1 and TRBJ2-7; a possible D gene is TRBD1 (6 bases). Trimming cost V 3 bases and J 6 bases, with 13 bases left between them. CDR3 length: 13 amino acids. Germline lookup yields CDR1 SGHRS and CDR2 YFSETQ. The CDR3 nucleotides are TGCGCCAGCAGCTCCGGACAGACCACCGAGCAGTACTTC. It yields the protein CASSSGQTTEQYF.

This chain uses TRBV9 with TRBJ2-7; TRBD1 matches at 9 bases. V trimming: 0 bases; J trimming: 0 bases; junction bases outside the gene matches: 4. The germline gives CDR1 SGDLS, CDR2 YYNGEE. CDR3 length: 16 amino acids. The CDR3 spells CASSVDGTGSSYEQYF. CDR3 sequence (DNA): TGTGCCAGCAGCGTAGACGGGACAGGGTCCTCCTACGAGCAGTACTTC.

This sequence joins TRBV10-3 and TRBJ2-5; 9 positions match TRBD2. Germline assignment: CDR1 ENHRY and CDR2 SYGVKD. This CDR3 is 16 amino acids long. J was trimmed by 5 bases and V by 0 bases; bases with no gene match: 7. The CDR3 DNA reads TGTGCCATCAGTGAGTCGGTAGCGGGAGTCCGCGAGACCCAGTACTTC. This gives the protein CAISESVAGVRETQYF.

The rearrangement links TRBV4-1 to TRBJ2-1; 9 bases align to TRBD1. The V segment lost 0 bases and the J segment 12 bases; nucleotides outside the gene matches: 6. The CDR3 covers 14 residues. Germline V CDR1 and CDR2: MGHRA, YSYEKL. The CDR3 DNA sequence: TGCGCCAGCAGCCAAGATCCGGGGACAGGGAGGCAGTTCTTC. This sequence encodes CASSQDPGTGRQFF.

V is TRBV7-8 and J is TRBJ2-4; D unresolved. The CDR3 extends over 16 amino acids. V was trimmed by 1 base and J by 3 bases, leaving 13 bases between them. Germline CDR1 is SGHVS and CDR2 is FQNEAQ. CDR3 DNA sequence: TGTGCCAGCAGCTTAGTGTCCCGGCGCGGCAAAAACATTCAGTACTTC. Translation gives CASSLVSRRGKNIQYF.

The CDR3 reads CASSESSDAYYEQYF. CDR3 DNA sequence: TGTGCCAGCAGTGAAAGTTCCGACGCGTACTACGAGCAGTACTTC. The V call is TRBV6-1, the J call TRBJ2-7; no clear D. Germline assignment: CDR1 MNHNS and CDR2 SASEGT. The germline V and J ends were trimmed by 2 bases and 3 bases, with 14 bases remaining between them. The CDR3 is made up of 15 amino acids.

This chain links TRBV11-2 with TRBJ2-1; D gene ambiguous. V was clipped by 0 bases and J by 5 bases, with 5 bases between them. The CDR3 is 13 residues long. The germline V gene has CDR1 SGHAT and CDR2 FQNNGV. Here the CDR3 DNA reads TGTGCCAGCAGCTTAGAGGTCCACAATGAGCAGTTCTTC. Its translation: CASSLEVHNEQFF.

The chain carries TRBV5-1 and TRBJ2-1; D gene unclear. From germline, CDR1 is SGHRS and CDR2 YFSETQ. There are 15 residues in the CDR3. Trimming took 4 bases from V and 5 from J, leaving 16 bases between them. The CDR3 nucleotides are TGCGCCAGCAGCCCTGGATGGGGATCGAACAATGAGCAGTTCTTC. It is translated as CASSPGWGSNNEQFF.

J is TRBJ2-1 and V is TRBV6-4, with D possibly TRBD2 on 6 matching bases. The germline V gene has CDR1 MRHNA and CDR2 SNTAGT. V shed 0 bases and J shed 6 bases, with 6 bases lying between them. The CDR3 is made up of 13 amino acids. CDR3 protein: CASSDSGLNEQFF. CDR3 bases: TGTGCCAGCAGTGACTCGGGACTCAATGAGCAGTTCTTC.

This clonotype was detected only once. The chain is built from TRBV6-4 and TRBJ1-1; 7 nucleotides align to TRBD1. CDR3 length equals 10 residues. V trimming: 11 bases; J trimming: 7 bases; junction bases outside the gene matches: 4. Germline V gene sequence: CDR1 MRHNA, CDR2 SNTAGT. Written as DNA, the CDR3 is TGTGCCGGCGACAGGGATGAAGCTTTCTTT. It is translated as CAGDRDEAFF.

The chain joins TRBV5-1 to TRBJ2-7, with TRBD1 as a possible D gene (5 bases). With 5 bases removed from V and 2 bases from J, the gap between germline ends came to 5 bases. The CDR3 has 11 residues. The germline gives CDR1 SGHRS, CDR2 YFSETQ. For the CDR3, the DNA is TGCGCCAGCAGGGACACCTACGAGCAGTACTTC. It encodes CASRDTYEQYF.

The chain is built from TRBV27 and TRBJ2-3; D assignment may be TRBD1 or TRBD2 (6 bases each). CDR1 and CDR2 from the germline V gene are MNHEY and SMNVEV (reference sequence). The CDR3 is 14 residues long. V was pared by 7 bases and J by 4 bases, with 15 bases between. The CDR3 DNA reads TGTGCCAGCACCATAGGGGGGAGCCCAGATACGCAGTATTTT. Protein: CASTIGGSPDTQYF.

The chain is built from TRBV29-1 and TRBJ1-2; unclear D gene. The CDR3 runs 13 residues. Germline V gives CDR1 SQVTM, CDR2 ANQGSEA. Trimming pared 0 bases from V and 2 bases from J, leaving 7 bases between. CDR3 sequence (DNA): TGCAGCGTTGAAGAAGGCGGGAACTATGGCTACACCTTC. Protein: CSVEEGGNYGYTF.

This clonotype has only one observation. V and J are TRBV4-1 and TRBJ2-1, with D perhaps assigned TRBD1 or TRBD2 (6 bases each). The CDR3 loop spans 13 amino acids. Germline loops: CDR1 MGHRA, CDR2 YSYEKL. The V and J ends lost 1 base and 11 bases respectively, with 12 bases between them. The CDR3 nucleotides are TGCGCCAGCAGCCAAGTCCGGGGGACACAGCAGTTCTTC. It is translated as CASSQVRGTQQFF.

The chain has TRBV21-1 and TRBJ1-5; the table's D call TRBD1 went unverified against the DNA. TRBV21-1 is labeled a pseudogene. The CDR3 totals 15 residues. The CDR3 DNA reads TGTGCCAGCAGCATCCGGGACAGGGGTTGTCAGCCCCAGCATTTT. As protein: CASSIRDRGCQPQHF.

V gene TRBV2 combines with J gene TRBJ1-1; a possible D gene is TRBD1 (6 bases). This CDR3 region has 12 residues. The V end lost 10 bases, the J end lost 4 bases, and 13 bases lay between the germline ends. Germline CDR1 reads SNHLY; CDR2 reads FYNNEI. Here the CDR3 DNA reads TGTGCCACCTTTGACAGGAGCACTGAAGCTTTCTTT. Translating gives CATFDRSTEAFF.

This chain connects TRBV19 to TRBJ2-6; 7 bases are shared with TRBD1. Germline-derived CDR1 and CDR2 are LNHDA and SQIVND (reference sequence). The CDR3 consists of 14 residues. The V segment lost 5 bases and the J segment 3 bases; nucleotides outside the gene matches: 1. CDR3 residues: CASSDRVGANVLTF. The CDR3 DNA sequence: TGTGCCAGTAGTGACAGGGTTGGGGCCAACGTCCTGACTTTC.